The clone carrying this T cell receptor beta chain turned up a few times. After removal of 3 bases from V and 4 bases from J, the junction contained 9 bases not matched to a gene. Germline CDR1 reads LNHDA; CDR2 reads SQIVND (reference sequence). The CDR3 has 17 amino acids. This entry is derived from a study of blood T cell repertoires in COVID-19. Turning to the study itself: Sites in the United States, Italy and Spain provided acute and convalescent COVID-19 samples.

Generated by immunoSEQ multiplex PCR, the TCRdb table keeps only in-frame clones and is missing some. Of about 59,000 clones in the sample, 65% to 90% were seen once. The receptor was derived from a human donor in a cohort sampled during active COVID-19. Sequenced input: peripheral blood. The chain joins TRBV19 to TRBJ2-3; TRBD2 aligns across 11 bases. The CDR3, as DNA: TGTGCCAGTAGTATCCATCCGCTAGCGGGGGGCCCAGATACGCAGTATTTT. Translated, it gives CASSIHPLAGGPDTQYF. The whole variable domain, remainder taken from reference TRBV19 and TRBJ2-3, is DGGITQSPKYLFRKEGQNVTLSCEQNLNHDAMYWYRQDPGQGLRLIYYSQIVNDFQKGDIAEGYSVSREKKESFPLTVTSAQKNPTAFYLCASSIHPLAGGPDTQYFGPGTRLTVL.